These T cell receptor beta chains were read from a single sample in a study of blood T cells in healthy people across ages. MiXCR, run by TCRdb on the 5' RACE reads, gives a single entry per CDR3 protein. Among hundreds of thousands of distinct CDR3 sequences listed, about 61% were seen once. The source material was blood. The receptors originated from a man aged 35-49 years in good health. Both conserved end residues are part of each CDR3. D genes are given only for firm matches. Where a row states a size, it is once, few, many or the class of an expanded clone; other rows omit it.

>-|TRBD2|TRBJ2-1|TRBV4-3
TGCGCCAGCAGCCAAGGGACTAGCCCTTCCTACAATGAGCAGTTCTTC
CASSQGTSPSYNEQFF
>-|TRBD1|TRBJ2-1|TRBV20-1
TGCAGTGCTACCTGGACAGGAAAAGGGTACAATGAACAGTTCTTC
CSATWTGKGYNEQFF
>-|-|TRBJ2-1|TRBV29-1
TGCAGCCTTCGACACCCCCGGGGACGAGGCACTGGCGGTGAGCAGTTCTTC
CSLRHPRGRGTGGEQFF
>-|-|TRBJ2-5|TRBV6-2/TRBV6-3
TGTGCCAGCCACAGGGACATTTTCCCCCAAGAGACCCAGTACTTC
CASHRDIFPQETQYF
>few|-|TRBJ2-7|TRBV12-5
TGTGCTAGTGCCTTGGACTACGAGCAGTACTTC
CASALDYEQYF
>-|-|TRBJ2-1|TRBV7-3
TGTGCCAGCAGCTTAACTGGGCAGGAGTACAATGAGCAGTTCTTC
CASSLTGQEYNEQFF
>-|TRBD2|TRBJ2-4|TRBV23-1
TGCGCCAGCAGTCAACCCCATGGGACTAGCGGGTACAATGAGCAGTACTTC
CASSQPHGTSGYNEQYF
>-|-|TRBJ1-6|TRBV14
TGTGCCAGCAGCCCGCCCGGGCCGAATTCACCCCTCCACTTT
CASSPPGPNSPLHF
>few|-|TRBJ2-5|TRBV27
TGTGCCAGCAGTTTAGGGTTCGGGGCTGAAGAGACCCAGTACTTC
CASSLGFGAEETQYF
>-|TRBD2|TRBJ2-1|TRBV20-1
TGCAGTGCAGACTCCAATTTAGCGGGGCTACAACATAATGAGCAGTTCTTC
CSADSNLAGLQHNEQFF
>once|TRBD2|TRBJ2-1|TRBV5-1
TGCGTCAGCAGCCCCCCGGGGGGGGAGCACTCTGAGCAGTTCTTC
CVSSPPGGEHSEQFF
>many|TRBD1|TRBJ2-3|TRBV25-1
TGTGCCAGCAGTCCGTCTCCCGGGACAGGAGGCACAGATACGCAGTATTTT
CASSPSPGTGGTDTQYF
>few|-|TRBJ1-2|TRBV7-8
TGTGCCAGCAGCTTAGGCGGAGGTCTTGAGAGGGGCTACACCTTC
CASSLGGGLERGYTF
>-|TRBD2|TRBJ2-1|TRBV6-2/TRBV6-3
TGTGCCAGCAGTTACTCGCGGGGGTACTCCTACAATGAGCAGTTCTTC
CASSYSRGYSYNEQFF
>-|TRBD2|TRBJ2-4|TRBV29-1
TGCAGCGGGACCATCGGGGGGGTGGACATTCAGTACTTC
CSGTIGGVDIQYF
>once|TRBD1|TRBJ1-6|TRBV3-1
TGTGCCAGCAGCCCCCAGACAGGGTCCGGACCCCTCCACTTT
CASSPQTGSGPLHF
>-|-|TRBJ2-3|TRBV6-4
TGTGCCAGCAGTTACACGGAATGGGATACGCAGTATTTT
CASSYTEWDTQYF
>-|TRBD1|TRBJ2-3|TRBV4-3
TGCGCCAGCAGCCAAGACGGACAGGGGGCTAGGGATACGCAGTATTTT
CASSQDGQGARDTQYF
>-|TRBD2|TRBJ2-1|TRBV27
TGTGCCAGCAGTTTCCGTAGCGGGAGCTCCTACAATGAGCAGTTCTTC
CASSFRSGSSYNEQFF
>few|-|TRBJ2-7|TRBV13
TGTGCCAGCCACCCTCAGCATTCCCGTGACGAGCAGTACTTC
CASHPQHSRDEQYF
>-|-|TRBJ2-7|TRBV7-9
TGTGCCAGCACCGACCAGGGAGGCGAGCAGTACTTC
CASTDQGGEQYF
>-|TRBD1|TRBJ2-5|TRBV27
TGTGCCAGCAGTCCGATCGGACAGGGGGCCCAGTACTTC
CASSPIGQGAQYF
>-|-|TRBJ2-7|TRBV7-9
TGTGCCCGCAGCTTAAACACCTACGAGCAGTACTTC
CARSLNTYEQYF
>-|-|TRBJ2-7|TRBV21-1
TGTGCCAGCAGCAAAGCGGAGCGGAGAGCCTACGAGCAGTACTTC
CASSKAERRAYEQYF
>-|-|TRBJ2-5|TRBV4-2
TGTGCCAGCAGCCAAGATCGCGCCCGCGGGGCTAGAGAGACCCAGTACTTC
CASSQDRARGARETQYF
>-|-|TRBJ1-2|TRBV6-5
TGTGCCAGCAAGGGGAGCGGGGCTGGGGGCTACACCTTC
CASKGSGAGGYTF
>-|-|TRBJ2-5|TRBV20-1
TGCAGTGCTAGAGATCTTGGCGGGACAGAGGAAGAGACCCAGTACTTC
CSARDLGGTEEETQYF
>-|TRBD1|TRBJ1-6|TRBV7-2
TGTGCCAGCAGCTTATGGGGGACAGGGGTTTCACCCCTCCACTTT
CASSLWGTGVSPLHF
>-|TRBD2|TRBJ2-5|TRBV10-3
TGTGCCATCAGTGATATAGCGGGAGGCTGGGAGACCCAGTACTTC
CAISDIAGGWETQYF
>-|TRBD1|TRBJ2-1|TRBV29-1
TGCAGCGTTGAAAGGGGACAGGGAATGGACAATGAGCAGTTCTTC
CSVERGQGMDNEQFF
>-|TRBD1|TRBJ2-2|TRBV6-6
TGTGCCAGCAGTTATCTTGCGGGACAGGGGTTCGCCGGGGAGCTGTTTTTT
CASSYLAGQGFAGELFF
>-|TRBD1|TRBJ2-7|TRBV28
TGTGCCAGCAGTTTCGCCGGGACAGGGCAAGGGGAGCAGTACTTC
CASSFAGTGQGEQYF
>few|-|TRBJ1-1|TRBV4-3
TGCGCCAGCAGCCAAGATGAGGCGGGGTACACTGAAGCTTTCTTT
CASSQDEAGYTEAFF
>-|-|TRBJ2-7|TRBV29-1
TGCAGCGTTGAAGTACTGGGCTCCTACGAGCAGTACTTC
CSVEVLGSYEQYF
>-|-|TRBJ1-2|TRBV4-2
TGTGCCAGCAGCGACAGCAGCCCAGACCCCGGCTACACCTTC
CASSDSSPDPGYTF
>-|-|TRBJ2-3|TRBV6-1
TGTGCCAGCAAGGAGGGCCTTAGCACAGATACGCAGTATTTT
CASKEGLSTDTQYF
>-|TRBD2|TRBJ2-1|TRBV29-1
TGCAGCGTTTTCGGACTAGCGGGGGGTTCCTACAATGAGCAGTTCTTC
CSVFGLAGGSYNEQFF
>-|TRBD1|TRBJ2-1|TRBV15
TGTGCCACCAGCAGTCCGCCGGGACAGGGTAAAAATGAGCAGTTCTTC
CATSSPPGQGKNEQFF
>-|-|TRBJ1-4|TRBV11-3
TGTGCCAGCAGCCCAACCCCAGGGTCTGAAAAACTGTTTTTT
CASSPTPGSEKLFF
>-|-|TRBJ2-3|TRBV6-2/TRBV6-3
TGTGCCAGCAGTGAAACCACCGATCACCAGTATTTT
CASSETTDHQYF
>-|-|TRBJ1-5|TRBV6-2/TRBV6-3
TGTGCCAGCAGTTACTCGACAGTTCAGCCCCAGCATTTT
CASSYSTVQPQHF
>-|-|TRBJ2-1|TRBV27
TGTGCCAGCAGTTTGGTGTTGGGCGAGCAGTTCTTC
CASSLVLGEQFF
>-|TRBD2|TRBJ2-1|TRBV6-2/TRBV6-3
TGTGCCAGCAGTTACAGGGAAGCGGGAGGTGGGGACAATGAGCAGTTCTTC
CASSYREAGGGDNEQFF
>few|TRBD1|TRBJ2-1|TRBV4-2
TGTGCCAGCAGCCAAGGAGGGACAGGGGGCGGACAAGAGCAGTTCTTC
CASSQGGTGGGQEQFF
>few|-|TRBJ2-1|TRBV7-6
TGTGCCAGCAGCTTAACGACCGGGGAAAACAATGAGCAGTTCTTC
CASSLTTGENNEQFF
>once|-|TRBJ2-3|TRBV6-1
TGTGCCAGCAGAATATCGTCAGGGCAAAATACGAGGGCAGATACGCAGTATTTT
CASRISSGQNTRADTQYF
>-|-|TRBJ2-7|TRBV28
TGTGCCAGCAGTTTAGGGGCTGCCGGATCCTACGAGCAGTACTTC
CASSLGAAGSYEQYF
>-|-|TRBJ2-5|TRBV6-6
TGTGCCAGCAGTTATTTAAGTTCGGAGACCCAGTACTTC
CASSYLSSETQYF
>few|TRBD2|TRBJ2-1|TRBV12-5
TGTGCTAGTGGCCCCAGCGGGAGGGCCTACAATGAGCAGTTCTTC
CASGPSGRAYNEQFF
>-|-|TRBJ2-6|TRBV18
TGTGCCAGCTCGAGAGGGCCGTTCGAAGGGGCCAACGTCCTGACTTTC
CASSRGPFEGANVLTF
>once|-|TRBJ2-1|TRBV7-9
TGTGCCAGCAGCTTAGGGGCATGGGGCGGCTATGAGCAGTTCTTC
CASSLGAWGGYEQFF
>few|-|TRBJ2-6|TRBV20-1
TGCAGTGCTAGAACCAGGGGGGGTTCTGGGGCCAACGTCCTGACTTTC
CSARTRGGSGANVLTF
>-|TRBD1|TRBJ1-1|TRBV11-1
TGTGCCAGCAGCCGACAGGGGGGAAGAACTGAAGCTTTCTTT
CASSRQGGRTEAFF
>-|-|TRBJ2-2|TRBV7-9
TGTGCCACGTTGGGCCCGGACAGTTTGAACACCGGGGAGCTGTTTTTT
CATLGPDSLNTGELFF
>few|-|TRBJ1-6|TRBV7-2
TGTGCCAGCAGCTCCCAAACGTCCTATAATTCACCCCTCCACTTT
CASSSQTSYNSPLHF
>-|TRBD2|TRBJ2-4|TRBV7-9
TGTGCCAGCAGCTCGAGCGGGGGGGCCAAAAACATTCAGTACTTC
CASSSSGGAKNIQYF
>few|TRBD2|TRBJ2-7|TRBV20-1
TGCAGTGCTAGTAAAAGGCTAGCGGGAGGATCGGGCGAGCAGTACTTC
CSASKRLAGGSGEQYF
>few|TRBD1|TRBJ2-2|TRBV28
TGTGCCAGCAGTTGGACAGGGGTTACCGGGGAGCTGTTTTTT
CASSWTGVTGELFF
>once|-|TRBJ2-3|TRBV2
TGTGCCAGCATTGGGTTTGGGGTCACGCAGTATTTT
CASIGFGVTQYF